This T cell receptor (beta chain) derives from a study of OX40 agonist ivuxolimab in advanced cancers. Study-level background: A mean age of around 63 years, range roughly 20 to 90, was recorded, and over 65% were male. General observations from the study: The antigen specificity of the peripheral T cells (those that were expanded) was not determined.

This table comes from immunoSEQ multiplex PCR, and its TCRdb copy is limited to in-frame clones, with some not included. The data hold approximately 15,000 clones, with 80% to 95% observed a single time. This CDR3 has 19 amino acids. Comment on this clone: Its antigen is not known.

The starting material was CD4+ or CD8+ T cells sorted from blood, obtained in a trial of the OX40 agonist ivuxolimab. The source is an adult with an advanced solid tumor such as melanoma, head and neck, liver or kidney cancer. The V call is TRBV1, the J call TRBJ2-7; the table's D gene call, TRBD2, was not cross checked with the DNA. TRBV1 is shown as a pseudogene. The CDR3 protein is CTSSRGARGTGRGTYEQYF. CDR3 sequence (DNA): TGCACCAGCAGCCGGGGGGCCAGGGGCACGGGGCGGGGGACTTACGAGCAGTACTTC.